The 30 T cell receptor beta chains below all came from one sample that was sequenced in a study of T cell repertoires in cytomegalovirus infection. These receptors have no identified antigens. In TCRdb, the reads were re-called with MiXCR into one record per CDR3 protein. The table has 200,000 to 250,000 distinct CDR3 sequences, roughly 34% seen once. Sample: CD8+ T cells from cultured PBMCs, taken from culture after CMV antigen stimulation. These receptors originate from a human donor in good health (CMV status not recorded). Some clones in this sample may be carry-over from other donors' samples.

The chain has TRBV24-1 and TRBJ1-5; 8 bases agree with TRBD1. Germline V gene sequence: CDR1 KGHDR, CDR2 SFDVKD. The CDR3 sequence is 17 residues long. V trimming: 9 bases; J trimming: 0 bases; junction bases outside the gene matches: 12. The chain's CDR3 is CATHPGRGQDSNQPQHF. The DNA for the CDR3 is TGTGCCACCCACCCGGGCAGGGGGCAGGATAGCAATCAGCCCCAGCATTTT.

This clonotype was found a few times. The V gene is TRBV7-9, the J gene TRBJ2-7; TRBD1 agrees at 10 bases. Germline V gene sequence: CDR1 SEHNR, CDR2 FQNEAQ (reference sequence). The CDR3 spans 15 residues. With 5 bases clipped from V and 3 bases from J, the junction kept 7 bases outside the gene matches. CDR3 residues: CASSQGQGVRYEQYF. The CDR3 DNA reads TGTGCCAGCAGCCAAGGACAGGGGGTTCGCTACGAGCAGTACTTC.

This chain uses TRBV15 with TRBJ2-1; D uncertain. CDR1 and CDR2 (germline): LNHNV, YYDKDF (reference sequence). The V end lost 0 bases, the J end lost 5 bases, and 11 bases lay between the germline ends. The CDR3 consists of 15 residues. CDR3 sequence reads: CATSRDSGFNNEQFF. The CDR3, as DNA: TGTGCCACCAGCAGAGATTCCGGATTCAACAATGAGCAGTTCTTC. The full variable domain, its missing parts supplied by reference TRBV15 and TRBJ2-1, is DAMVIQNPRYQVTQFGKPVTLSCSQTLNHNVMYWYQQKSSQAPKLLFHYYDKDFNNEADTPDNFQSRRPNTSFCFLDIRSPGLGDTAMYLCATSRDSGFNNEQFFGPGTRLTVL.

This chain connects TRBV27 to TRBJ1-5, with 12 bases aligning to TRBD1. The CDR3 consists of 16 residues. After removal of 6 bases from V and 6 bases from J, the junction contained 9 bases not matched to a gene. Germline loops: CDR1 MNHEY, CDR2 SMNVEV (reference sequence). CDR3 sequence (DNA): TGTGCCAGCAGCTCCGGGACAGGGGGCTTGGGTCAGCCCCAGCATTTT. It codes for CASSSGTGGLGQPQHF.

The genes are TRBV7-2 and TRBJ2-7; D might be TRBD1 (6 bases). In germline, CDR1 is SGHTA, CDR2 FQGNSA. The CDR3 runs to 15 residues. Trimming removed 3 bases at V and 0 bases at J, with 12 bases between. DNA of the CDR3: TGTGCCAGCAGCTTGAACAGGGTTTCCTCCTACGAGCAGTACTTC. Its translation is CASSLNRVSSYEQYF.

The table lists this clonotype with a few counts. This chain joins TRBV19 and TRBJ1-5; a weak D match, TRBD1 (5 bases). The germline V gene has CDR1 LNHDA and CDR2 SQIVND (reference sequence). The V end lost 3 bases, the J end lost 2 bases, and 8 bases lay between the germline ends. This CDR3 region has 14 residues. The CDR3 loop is CASSIRERNQPQHF. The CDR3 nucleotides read TGTGCCAGTAGTATCAGGGAACGCAATCAGCCCCAGCATTTT.

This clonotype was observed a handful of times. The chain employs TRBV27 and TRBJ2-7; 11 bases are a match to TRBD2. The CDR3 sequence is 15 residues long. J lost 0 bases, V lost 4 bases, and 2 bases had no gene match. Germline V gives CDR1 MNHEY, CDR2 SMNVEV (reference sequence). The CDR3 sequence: CASSSLAGASYEQYF. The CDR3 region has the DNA TGTGCCAGCAGTTCACTAGCGGGGGCCTCCTACGAGCAGTACTTC.

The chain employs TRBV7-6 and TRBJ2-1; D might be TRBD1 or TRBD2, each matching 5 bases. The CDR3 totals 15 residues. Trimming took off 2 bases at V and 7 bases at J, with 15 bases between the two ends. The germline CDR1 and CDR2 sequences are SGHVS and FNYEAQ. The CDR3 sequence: CASSLLGESVNEQFF. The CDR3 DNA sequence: TGTGCCAGCAGCTTATTAGGGGAGTCAGTAAATGAGCAGTTCTTC.

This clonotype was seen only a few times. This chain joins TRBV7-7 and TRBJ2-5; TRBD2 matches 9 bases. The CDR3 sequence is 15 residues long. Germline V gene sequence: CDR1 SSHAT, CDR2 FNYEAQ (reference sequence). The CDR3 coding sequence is TGTGCTAGTGCGCCGGCGGGAGGGTACCAAGAGACCCAGTACTTC. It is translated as CASAPAGGYQETQYF.

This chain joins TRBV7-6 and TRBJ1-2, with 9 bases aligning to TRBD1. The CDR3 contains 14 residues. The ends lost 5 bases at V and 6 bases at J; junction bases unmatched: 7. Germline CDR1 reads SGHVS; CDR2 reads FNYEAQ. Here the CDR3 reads CASSTGTGWNGYTF. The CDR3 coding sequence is TGTGCCAGCAGCACTGGGACAGGGTGGAATGGCTACACCTTC.

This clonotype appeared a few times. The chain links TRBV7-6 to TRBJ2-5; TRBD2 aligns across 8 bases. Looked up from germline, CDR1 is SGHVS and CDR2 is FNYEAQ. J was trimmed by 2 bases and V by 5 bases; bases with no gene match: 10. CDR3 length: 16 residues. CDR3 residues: CASSPLPGGQQETQYF. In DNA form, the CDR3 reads TGTGCCAGCAGCCCATTACCGGGGGGGCAGCAAGAGACCCAGTACTTC.

Here the CDR3 DNA reads TGTGCCAGCAGCTCATGGGGGGGATCCACAGATACGCAGTATTTT. Its protein product is CASSSWGGSTDTQYF. V gene TRBV7-3 combines with J gene TRBJ2-3, with TRBD2 matching 7 bases. With 4 bases clipped from V and 2 bases from J, the junction kept 6 bases outside the gene matches. CDR1 and CDR2 from the germline V gene are SGHTA and FQGTGA. CDR3 length equals 15 residues. The whole variable domain, filled in from reference TRBV7-3 and TRBJ2-3, reads GAGVSQTPSNKVTEKGKYVELRCDPISGHTALYWYRQSLGQGPEFLIYFQGTGAADDSGLPNDRFFAVRPEGSVSTLKIQRTERGDSAVYLCASSSWGGSTDTQYFGPGTRLTVL.

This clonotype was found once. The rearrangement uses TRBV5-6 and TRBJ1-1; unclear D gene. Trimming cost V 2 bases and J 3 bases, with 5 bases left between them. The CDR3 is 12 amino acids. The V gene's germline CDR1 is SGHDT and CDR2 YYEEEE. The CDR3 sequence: CASSFFDTEAFF. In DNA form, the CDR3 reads TGTGCCAGCAGCTTTTTTGACACTGAAGCTTTCTTT.

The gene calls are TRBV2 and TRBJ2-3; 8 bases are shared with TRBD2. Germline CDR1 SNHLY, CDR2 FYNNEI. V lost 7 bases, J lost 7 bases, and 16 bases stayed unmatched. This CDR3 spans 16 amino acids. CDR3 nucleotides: TGTGCCAGCACGAAGGTCTATAGCGGGGCAGAGAATACGCAGTATTTT. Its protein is CASTKVYSGAENTQYF. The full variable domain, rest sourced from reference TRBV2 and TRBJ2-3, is EPEVTQTPSHQVTQMGQEVILRCVPISNHLYFYWYRQILGQKVEFLVSFYNNEISEKSEIFDDQFSVERPDGSNFTLKIRSTKLEDSAMYFCASTKVYSGAENTQYFGPGTRLTVL.

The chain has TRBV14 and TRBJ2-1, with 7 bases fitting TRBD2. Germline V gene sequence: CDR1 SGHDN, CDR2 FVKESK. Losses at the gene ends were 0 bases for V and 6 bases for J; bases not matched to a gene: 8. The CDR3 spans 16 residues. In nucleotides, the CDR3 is TGTGCCAGCAGCCAAGATCCGGCGGGAGTGGGCAATGAGCAGTTCTTC. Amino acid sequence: CASSQDPAGVGNEQFF.

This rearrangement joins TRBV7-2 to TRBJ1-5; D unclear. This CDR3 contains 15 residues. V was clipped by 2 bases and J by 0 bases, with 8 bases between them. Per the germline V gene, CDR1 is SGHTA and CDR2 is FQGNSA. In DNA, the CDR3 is TGTGCCAGCAGCTTAATCGGGGATAGCAATCAGCCCCAGCATTTT. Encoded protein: CASSLIGDSNQPQHF.

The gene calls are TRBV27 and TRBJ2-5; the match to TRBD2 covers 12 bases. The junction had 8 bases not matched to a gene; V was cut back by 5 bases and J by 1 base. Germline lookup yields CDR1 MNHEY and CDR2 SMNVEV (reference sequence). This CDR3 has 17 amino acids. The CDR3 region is CASSPGTSGWTQETQYF. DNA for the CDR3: TGTGCCAGCAGTCCAGGGACTAGCGGGTGGACCCAAGAGACCCAGTACTTC.

Here the CDR3 reads CASRGRGGLNTEAFF. In DNA, the CDR3 is TGTGCCAGCAGAGGCCGAGGAGGGCTGAACACTGAAGCTTTCTTT. J is TRBJ1-1 and V is TRBV2; D gene ambiguous. This CDR3 is built from 15 residues. V lost 6 bases and J lost 0, with 14 bases in between. CDR1 and CDR2 (germline): SNHLY, FYNNEI.

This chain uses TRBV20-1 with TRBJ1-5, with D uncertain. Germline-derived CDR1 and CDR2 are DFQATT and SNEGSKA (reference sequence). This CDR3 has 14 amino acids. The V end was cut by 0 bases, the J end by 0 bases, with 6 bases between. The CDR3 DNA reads TGCAGTGCTAGAGATGACAATAGCAATCAGCCCCAGCATTTT. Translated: CSARDDNSNQPQHF.

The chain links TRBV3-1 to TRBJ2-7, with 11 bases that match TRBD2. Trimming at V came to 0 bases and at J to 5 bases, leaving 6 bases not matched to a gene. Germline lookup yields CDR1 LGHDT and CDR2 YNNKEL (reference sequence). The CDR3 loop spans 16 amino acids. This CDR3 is CASSQDEPSGRNEQYF. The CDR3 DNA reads TGTGCCAGCAGCCAAGATGAGCCTAGCGGGAGGAACGAGCAGTACTTC.

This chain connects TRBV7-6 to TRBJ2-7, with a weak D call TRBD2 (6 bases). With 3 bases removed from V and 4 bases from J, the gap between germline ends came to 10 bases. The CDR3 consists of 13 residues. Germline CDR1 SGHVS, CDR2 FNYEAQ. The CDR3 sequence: CASSLSGGYEQYF. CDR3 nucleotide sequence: TGTGCCAGCAGCTTGTCCGGGGGTTACGAGCAGTACTTC.

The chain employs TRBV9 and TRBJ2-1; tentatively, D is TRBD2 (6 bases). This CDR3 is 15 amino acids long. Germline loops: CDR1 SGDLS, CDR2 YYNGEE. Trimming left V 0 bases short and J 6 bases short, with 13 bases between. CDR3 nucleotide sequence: TGTGCCAGCAGCGTAGAGGAGGGGCGCAGCAATGAGCAGTTCTTC. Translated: CASSVEEGRSNEQFF.

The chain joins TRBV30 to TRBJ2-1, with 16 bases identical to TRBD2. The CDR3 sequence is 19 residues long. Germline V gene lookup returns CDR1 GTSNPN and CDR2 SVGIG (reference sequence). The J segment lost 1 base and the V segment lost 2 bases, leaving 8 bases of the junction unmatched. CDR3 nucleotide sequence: TGTGCCTGGAGTCAGTCGGGACTAGCGGGAGGGGTATCCTACAATGAGCAGTTCTTC. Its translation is CAWSQSGLAGGVSYNEQFF.

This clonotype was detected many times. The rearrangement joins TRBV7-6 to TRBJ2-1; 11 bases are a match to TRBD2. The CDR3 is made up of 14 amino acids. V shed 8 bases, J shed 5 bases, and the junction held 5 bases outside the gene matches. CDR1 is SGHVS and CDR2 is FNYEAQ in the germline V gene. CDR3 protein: CASSGTSGHNEQFF. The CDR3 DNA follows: TGTGCCAGCTCCGGGACTAGCGGCCACAATGAGCAGTTCTTC.

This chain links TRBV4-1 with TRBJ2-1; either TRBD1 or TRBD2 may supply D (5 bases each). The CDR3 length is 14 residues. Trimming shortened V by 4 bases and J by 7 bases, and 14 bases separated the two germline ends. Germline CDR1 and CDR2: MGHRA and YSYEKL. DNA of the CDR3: TGCGCCAGCAGCCCCTGGGGGACGGGTAATGAGCAGTTCTTC. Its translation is CASSPWGTGNEQFF.

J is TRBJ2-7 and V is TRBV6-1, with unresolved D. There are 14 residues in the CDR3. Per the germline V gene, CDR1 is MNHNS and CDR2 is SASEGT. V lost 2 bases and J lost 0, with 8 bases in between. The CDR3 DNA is TGTGCCAGCAGTGAAACGGCACTCTCCTACGAGCAGTACTTC. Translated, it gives CASSETALSYEQYF.

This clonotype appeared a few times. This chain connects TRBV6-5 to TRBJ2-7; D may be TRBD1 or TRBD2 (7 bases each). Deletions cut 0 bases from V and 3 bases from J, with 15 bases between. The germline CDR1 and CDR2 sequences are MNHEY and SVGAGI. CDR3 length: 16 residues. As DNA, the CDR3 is TGTGCCAGCAGTTACTCGAGGGAGGGGGCCGGCTACGAGCAGTACTTC. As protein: CASSYSREGAGYEQYF.

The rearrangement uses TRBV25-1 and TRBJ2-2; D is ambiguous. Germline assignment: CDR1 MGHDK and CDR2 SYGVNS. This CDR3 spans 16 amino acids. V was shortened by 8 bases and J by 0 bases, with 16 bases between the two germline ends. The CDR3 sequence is CASSADNTPNTGELFF. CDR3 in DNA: TGTGCCAGCTCCGCCGACAACACCCCGAACACCGGGGAGCTGTTTTTT.

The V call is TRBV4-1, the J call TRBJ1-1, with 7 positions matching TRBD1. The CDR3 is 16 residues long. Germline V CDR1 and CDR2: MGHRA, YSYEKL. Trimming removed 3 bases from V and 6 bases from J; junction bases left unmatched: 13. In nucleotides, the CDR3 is TGCGCCAGCAGCCACACACACAGGGAAGGGGGCGCTGAAGCTTTCTTT. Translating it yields CASSHTHREGGAEAFF.

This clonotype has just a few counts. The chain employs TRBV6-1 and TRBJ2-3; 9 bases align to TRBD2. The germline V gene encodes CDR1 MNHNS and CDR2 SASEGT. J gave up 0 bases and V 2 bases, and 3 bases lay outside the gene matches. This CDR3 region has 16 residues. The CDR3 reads CASSELAGTSTDTQYF. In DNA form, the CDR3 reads TGTGCCAGCAGTGAACTAGCGGGGACCAGCACAGATACGCAGTATTTT.